The text below deals with one T cell receptor (beta chain). The germline CDR1 and CDR2 sequences are LGHNA and YNFKEQ. V lost 5 bases, J lost 0 bases, and 11 bases lay in between. The CDR3 totals 15 residues. The data are from a study of OX40 agonist ivuxolimab in advanced cancers. Study summary: Hepatocellular carcinoma, melanoma, renal cell or head and neck cancer was diagnosed in the dose-escalation patients.

Libraries were prepared by immunoSEQ multiplex PCR; TCRdb keeps only in-frame clonotypes and omits some of them. The sample includes 72,000 or so clones, around nine tenths seen only once; the top ten take approximately 0.25%. This TCR was recovered from an adult with an advanced solid tumor such as melanoma, head and neck, liver or kidney cancer. This specimen was CD4+ or CD8+ T cells sorted from blood, taken in a trial of the OX40 agonist ivuxolimab. The chain recombines TRBV4-2 with TRBJ2-1, with D perhaps matching TRBD2 (5 bases). CDR3 DNA sequence: TGTGCCAGCAGCACCCTAACTAGCTCCTACAATGAGCAGTTCTTC. Protein sequence: CASSTLTSSYNEQFF.